This TCR beta chain was retrieved from a study of blood T cell repertoires in COVID-19. Study information: T cells, B-cell-depleted T cells, or PBMCs provided the cDNA or gDNA that served as material.

Germline trimming cut 2 bases from V and 4 bases from J; bases unmatched to any gene: 10. The CDR3 is 15 amino acids. CDR1 GTSNPN and CDR2 SVGIG come from the germline V gene (reference sequence). Repertoires were generated with immunoSEQ multiplex PCR, while TCRdb's copy carries only in-frame clones and drops some. The sample lists roughly 92,000 clones; around 86% were seen once. The chain recombines TRBV30 with TRBJ2-5; 7 bases line up with TRBD2. Sequencing was carried out using peripheral blood. This receptor was taken from a woman of 80 years or more with acute or convalescent COVID-19. The CDR3 DNA reads TGTGCCTGGAGTTTCGGCGGGAGTCTGGGAGAGACCCAGTACTTC. Its translation is CAWSFGGSLGETQYF.